This TCR beta chain emerged from a study of PD-1 blockade in mismatch repair-deficient tumors. Overall study context: All were previously treated, progressing patients with over 9 mismatch repair-deficient cancer types.

The V end lost 3 bases, the J end lost 5 bases, and 10 bases lay between the germline ends. Germline V lookup: CDR1 MDHEN, CDR2 SYDVKM. The CDR3 length is 13 residues. Data came from immunoSEQ multiplex PCR; TCRdb stores just in-frame clones and leaves some out. The table has 60,000 to 75,000 clones, around 88% seen once. As concerns this clone: Its antigen is not known.

General observations from the study: Tumor-resident clones, often undetectable pretreatment in blood, expanded then contracted after pembrolizumab.

The sequenced sample was peripheral blood, obtained 52 weeks after starting pembrolizumab. The chain carries TRBV28 and TRBJ2-5, with a possible D match to TRBD1 (6 bases). This clonotype was sampled from an adult with mismatch repair-deficient cancer. The chain's CDR3 is CASSLQGMETQYF. The CDR3 region has the DNA TGTGCCAGCAGTTTGCAGGGGATGGAGACCCAGTACTTC. Full variable domain (outside the CDR3, taken from reference TRBV28 and TRBJ2-5): DVKVTQSSRYLVKRTGEKVFLECVQDMDHENMFWYRQDPGLGLRLIYFSYDVKMKEKGDIPEGYSVSREKKERFSLILESASTNQTSMYLCASSLQGMETQYFGPGTRLLVL.